This is a list of T cell receptor beta chains from one sample in a study of beta chain features in type 1 diabetes. TCRdb's copy holds only in-frame clones and misses some; the assay was immunoSEQ multiplex PCR. Found here are about 40,000 clones, approximately 51% of them singletons; the top ten hold 0.25%. The sequencing sample was made of stem cell memory CD4+ T cells from blood. These receptors came from a young woman in good health. CDR3s include the opening cysteine and the closing phenylalanine or tryptophan. The D gene is left open where the match is weak. Clone size appears in some rows only: once, few, many, or a class for an expanded clone.

V gene	D gene	clone size	J gene	CDR3 length	CDR3 DNA	CDR3 protein
TRBV4-3	TRBD1	NA	TRBJ2-5	17	TGCGCCAGCAGCCAGGAACGGACAGGGGGCTATGTAGAGACCCAGTACTTC	CASSQERTGGYVETQYF
TRBV18	NA	NA	TRBJ1-3	15	TGTGCCAGCTCACCACTAACAGAATCTGGAAACACCATATATTTT	CASSPLTESGNTIYF
TRBV19	NA	NA	TRBJ2-7	15	TGTGCCAGTAGTCCCCGGGGGATCGGACCCTACGAGCAGTACTTC	CASSPRGIGPYEQYF
TRBV28	NA	NA	TRBJ1-1	12	TGTGCCAGCCGCTCCGGGACACCTTACCCCCTTTTT	CASRSGTPYPLF
TRBV29-1	NA	NA	TRBJ1-1	12	TGCAGCGGGGATCCAGGGCTCGGGGAAGCTTTCTTT	CSGDPGLGEAFF
TRBV11-2	TRBD1	once	TRBJ2-5	16	TGTGCCAGCAGCCGTCTCAGGGACAGGGGCCCAGAGACCCAGTACTTC	CASSRLRDRGPETQYF
TRBV28	NA	once	TRBJ1-3	14	TGTGCCAGCGGGCCCCAGGGGCAAGGAAACACCATATATTTT	CASGPQGQGNTIYF
TRBV14	NA	NA	TRBJ1-5	13	TGTGCCAGCAGCGGGGGGTACAATCAGCCCCAGCATTTT	CASSGGYNQPQHF
TRBV4-3	NA	few	TRBJ1-3	14	TGCGCCAGCAGCCAAAACTATATAGGAAACACCATATATTTT	CASSQNYIGNTIYF
TRBV19	NA	NA	TRBJ1-4	15	TGTGCCAGTAGGCAAGGACAGTTGATAGTTGAAAAACTGTTTTTT	CASRQGQLIVEKLFF
TRBV6-6	NA	NA	TRBJ1-1	14	TGTGCCAGCAGTTACTCGATCGGGTCCGCTGAAGCTTTCTTT	CASSYSIGSAEAFF
TRBV19	TRBD2	NA	TRBJ2-1	12	TGTGCTGCCGGGGGGGCGGGAGGTGAGCAGTTCTTC	CAAGGAGGEQFF
TRBV10-3	NA	few	TRBJ2-7	13	TGTGCCATCAGAAACGAGGGTTTCCACGAGCAGTACTTC	CAIRNEGFHEQYF
TRBV30	NA	NA	TRBJ1-2	17	TGTGCCTGGAGTTTTCCCAAGTGGGGGGAGTCTAACTATGGCTACACCTTC	CAWSFPKWGESNYGYTF
TRBV15	NA	NA	TRBJ2-5	17	TGTGCCACCAGCAGCCCCTGGGGGGAGCATGATAGGGAGACCCAGTACTTC	CATSSPWGEHDRETQYF
TRBV27	TRBD2	NA	TRBJ2-3	14	TGTGCCAGCAGCCCTGGACTAGCGGGAGATACGCAGTATTTT	CASSPGLAGDTQYF
TRBV30	TRBD1	few	TRBJ2-4	13	TGTGCCGGGTCACAGGGGGCCAAAAACATTCAGTACTTC	CAGSQGAKNIQYF
TRBV9	TRBD1	few	TRBJ1-4	16	TGTGCCAGCAGCTCAAATCCGGGACAGAGAAATGAAAAACTGTTTTTT	CASSSNPGQRNEKLFF
TRBV7-9	NA	NA	TRBJ1-2	14	TGTGCCAGCAGCATCCCGGAGCGGGGCTATGGCTACACCTTC	CASSIPERGYGYTF
TRBV28	TRBD1	NA	TRBJ2-5	14	TGTGCCAGCAGGGGCGGACAGGGAGAGGAGACCCAGTACTTC	CASRGGQGEETQYF
TRBV10-3	NA	NA	TRBJ2-7	14	TGTGCCATCAGTGATCGGGATCAGGCGTGGGAGCAGTACTTC	CAISDRDQAWEQYF
TRBV5-4	NA	NA	TRBJ2-1	12	TGTGCCAGCAGCTCAAACTACAATGAGCAGTTCTTC	CASSSNYNEQFF
TRBV6-6	NA	few	TRBJ2-3	14	TGTGCCAGCACCTCGCCCGCACAGACAGATACGCAGTATTTT	CASTSPAQTDTQYF
TRBV30	NA	few	TRBJ2-2	13	TGTGCCTGGAATCAGGGGTGGACCGGGGAGCTGTTTTTT	CAWNQGWTGELFF
TRBV5-1	TRBD2	NA	TRBJ2-2	18	TGCGCCAGCAGCCAGCCACCGGGACTAGCGGGAGTATCCGGGGAGCTGTTTTTT	CASSQPPGLAGVSGELFF
TRBV18	TRBD2	few	TRBJ2-1	16	TGTGCCAGCTCACCAAACGGACTAGCGGCGAGCAATGAGCAGTTCTTC	CASSPNGLAASNEQFF
TRBV7-2	TRBD2	NA	TRBJ2-1	16	TGTGCCAGCAGCTTAGAAAGCGGGGGAGGGTACAATGAGCAGTTCTTC	CASSLESGGGYNEQFF
TRBV6-5	NA	NA	TRBJ2-1	11	TGTGCCAGCAGTTCTACGAGGGAGCAGTTCTTC	CASSSTREQFF
TRBV25-1	NA	once	TRBJ1-1	17	TGTGCCAGCAGTGAGGGGACGGGGGGCCTTATGAACACTGAAGCTTTCTTT	CASSEGTGGLMNTEAFF
TRBV14	TRBD2	NA	TRBJ2-1	20	TGTGCCAGCAGCCAAGAAGTCACTAGCGGGACCCCAGGGGTTACAAATGAGCAGTTCTTC	CASSQEVTSGTPGVTNEQFF
TRBV30	TRBD1	NA	TRBJ1-1	13	TGTGCCTGGAGTGGTGTGGGACAGCAGGAAGCTTTCTTT	CAWSGVGQQEAFF
TRBV5-1	NA	NA	TRBJ1-1	14	TGCGCCAGCAGAGACAGCTTCATGAACACTGAAGCTTTCTTT	CASRDSFMNTEAFF
TRBV7-2	TRBD1	NA	TRBJ2-1	15	TGTGCCAGCAGCTCAAGCGCCGGGACAGGGGTCGAGCAGTTCTTC	CASSSSAGTGVEQFF
TRBV30	TRBD2	NA	TRBJ2-7	17	TGTGCCTGGAGTGTACGGCTAGCGGGAGGGCCTCGTGACGAGCAGTACTTC	CAWSVRLAGGPRDEQYF
TRBV7-9	NA	once	TRBJ1-1	17	TGTGCCAGCAGCTTTATCCAAGGGGGGGGCTTGAACACTGAAGCTTTCTTT	CASSFIQGGGLNTEAFF
TRBV7-2	TRBD2	NA	TRBJ2-5	15	TGTGCCAGCAGCTTAGTGGGAGGGCCTAAGGAGACCCAGTACTTC	CASSLVGGPKETQYF
TRBV10-3	NA	NA	TRBJ2-7	17	TGTGCCATCAGTGATCCTCGACAAGAAACTCATGGCTACGAGCAGTACTTC	CAISDPRQETHGYEQYF
TRBV5-4	TRBD1	NA	TRBJ1-5	15	TGTGCCAGCAGCTTGGGGGACAGGGTCTATCAGCCCCAGCATTTT	CASSLGDRVYQPQHF
TRBV7-9	TRBD2	once	TRBJ2-7	14	TGTGCCAGCAGCGGCCAGCGGGATCTGGGCGAGCAGTACTTC	CASSGQRDLGEQYF
TRBV30	NA	few	TRBJ2-1	13	TGTGCCTGGAGCCGAGGACTTGACAATGAGCAGTTCTTC	CAWSRGLDNEQFF
TRBV30	TRBD1	few	TRBJ1-2	14	TGTGCCTGGAGACGGGACAGGGGCAACTATGGCTACACCTTC	CAWRRDRGNYGYTF
TRBV29-1	TRBD2	NA	TRBJ2-7	13	TGCAGCGTTAGTGATAGCGGGCGGTACGAGCAGTACTTC	CSVSDSGRYEQYF
TRBV7-9	TRBD1	few	TRBJ2-7	14	TGTGCCAGCAGGTCCGGGACAGGGATTACCGAGCAGTACTTC	CASRSGTGITEQYF
TRBV18	NA	NA	TRBJ2-3	12	TGTGCCGGCTCACCAAATCGGGATACGCAGTATTTT	CAGSPNRDTQYF
TRBV5-4	TRBD2	once	TRBJ2-1	15	TGTGCCAGCAGCTTCAATAGCGGGAGGGCCAATGAGCAGTTCTTC	CASSFNSGRANEQFF
TRBV7-2	TRBD2	few	TRBJ2-1	16	TGTGCCAGCAGCTTAGCGAGCGGGAGCGGCTACAATGAGCAGTTCTTC	CASSLASGSGYNEQFF
TRBV5-4	NA	few	TRBJ2-5	13	TGTGCCAGCAGCTTTAAAACGGAGGAGACCCAGTACTTC	CASSFKTEETQYF
TRBV28	TRBD1	NA	TRBJ2-5	15	TGTGCCAGCAATTTCCAGGGGGAAGACCAAGAGACCCAGTACTTC	CASNFQGEDQETQYF
TRBV25-1	NA	NA	TRBJ1-2	13	TGTGCCAGCAGGTCCGGTGGGCGCTATGGCTACACCTTC	CASRSGGRYGYTF
TRBV28	TRBD1	NA	TRBJ2-6	16	TGTGCCAGCGGGACAGGGGCCGCCTCTGGGGCCAACGTCCTGACTTTC	CASGTGAASGANVLTF
TRBV29-1	TRBD2	few	TRBJ2-1	16	TGCAGCGTTGACCTAGCGGGCCGAACCGGTTACAATGAGCAGTTCTTC	CSVDLAGRTGYNEQFF
TRBV6-1	TRBD2	NA	TRBJ2-5	15	TGTGCCAGCAGTGATTTAGCGGGAGTTGTAGAGACCCAGTACTTC	CASSDLAGVVETQYF
TRBV6-6	NA	NA	TRBJ2-3	15	TGTGCCAGCAGTTACCAGGGGTTGAGCACAGATACGCAGTATTTT	CASSYQGLSTDTQYF
TRBV5-4	TRBD1	NA	TRBJ1-4	12	TGTGCCAGCAGCCCAGCAGGGGGAAAACTGTTTTTT	CASSPAGGKLFF
TRBV7-2	NA	few	TRBJ1-2	17	TGTGCCAGCAGCTTAGCTGGTACTACCGCTTACCAATATGGCTACACCTTC	CASSLAGTTAYQYGYTF